Listed here are 12 T cell receptor beta chains from one sample, sequenced in a study of CD8 T cells in Susac syndrome. RNA totalling roughly 0.45 to 1 ug underwent reverse transcription with random hexamers. TCRdb itself ran the immunoSEQ multiplex PCR reads through MiXCR, one entry per CDR3 protein. The table records 80,000 to 90,000 distinct CDR3 sequences, 85% to 95% of them present only once. The material sequenced was CD8+ T cells from PBMCs. Every receptor here comes from a human donor with Susac syndrome.

The chain recombines TRBV15 with TRBJ2-1; D is possibly TRBD1 or TRBD2 (5 bases each). This CDR3 has 13 residues. The germline V gene has CDR1 LNHNV and CDR2 YYDKDF (reference sequence). Trimming cost V 1 base and J 5 bases, with 6 bases left between them. CDR3: CATSRGGDNEQFF. The CDR3 DNA reads as TGTGCCACCAGCAGAGGAGGGGACAATGAGCAGTTCTTC.

The chain combines TRBV27 with TRBJ1-5; weak D call: TRBD1 (5 bases). Deletions cut 3 bases from V and 1 base from J, with 13 bases between. The CDR3 loop spans 16 amino acids. CDR1 and CDR2 from the germline V gene are MNHEY and SMNVEV (reference sequence). The CDR3 protein is CASSFSAGPSNQPQHF. CDR3 nucleotides: TGTGCCAGCAGTTTCTCGGCGGGGCCCAGCAATCAGCCCCAGCATTTT.

The gene calls are TRBV2 and TRBJ1-5; TRBD1 agrees at 10 bases. This CDR3 is built from 14 residues. From germline, CDR1 is SNHLY and CDR2 FYNNEI. The junction had 6 bases not matched to a gene; V was cut back by 7 bases and J by 6 bases. In DNA form, the CDR3 reads TGTGCCAGCAATACGGGACAGGGGATTCAGCCCCAGCATTTT. This translates into CASNTGQGIQPQHF.

J is TRBJ2-7 and V is TRBV9; 9 positions agree with TRBD1. J gave up 6 bases and V 0 bases, and 1 base lay outside the gene matches. CDR1 SGDLS and CDR2 YYNGEE come from the germline V gene. CDR3 length equals 13 residues. CDR3 sequence reads: CASSVGQGGEQYF. The CDR3 DNA is TGTGCCAGCAGCGTAGGACAGGGGGGCGAGCAGTACTTC.

This clonotype has only one observation. The chain carries TRBV9 and TRBJ2-7; D might be TRBD1 (6 bases). Germline values: CDR1 SGDLS, CDR2 YYNGEE. There are 14 residues in the CDR3. Trimming left V 0 bases short and J 3 bases short, with 10 bases between. DNA for the CDR3: TGTGCCAGCAGCGTAGGCGACAGGAGCTACGAGCAGTACTTC. Translation gives CASSVGDRSYEQYF.

The V call is TRBV5-1, the J call TRBJ2-3; D is unresolved. Germline V gene data show CDR1 as SGHRS and CDR2 as YFSETQ. The length of the CDR3 is 15 residues. V was shortened by 0 bases and J by 1 base, with 9 bases between the two germline ends. CDR3 sequence reads: CASSLESAGTDTQYF. For the CDR3, the DNA is TGCGCCAGCAGCTTGGAGTCAGCAGGCACAGATACGCAGTATTTT.

The gene calls are TRBV2 and TRBJ1-1, with D unclear. This CDR3 has 14 residues. Germline V gives CDR1 SNHLY, CDR2 FYNNEI. V was cut by 2 bases and J by 5 bases, with 12 bases left in between. The CDR3 is CASSETVRWTEAFF. Here the CDR3 DNA reads TGTGCCAGCAGTGAAACGGTGAGGTGGACTGAAGCTTTCTTT.

This chain connects TRBV12-5 to TRBJ2-7; no firm D call. V was clipped by 0 bases and J by 2 bases, with 2 bases between them. Germline assignment: CDR1 LGHNT and CDR2 FRNRAP. The CDR3 has 12 residues. The CDR3 nucleotides read TGTGCTAGTGGTTTGGTACCCTACGAGCAGTACTTC. Translation: CASGLVPYEQYF.

This chain links TRBV7-9 with TRBJ2-7; TRBD2 matches 12 bases. Germline values: CDR1 SEHNR, CDR2 FQNEAQ (reference sequence). The CDR3 spans 17 residues. Unmatched junction bases numbered 10, after V lost 2 bases and J lost 5 bases. CDR3 amino acids: CASSLPTRTSGIDEQYF. For the CDR3, the DNA is TGTGCCAGCAGCTTACCCACTAGGACTAGCGGGATCGACGAGCAGTACTTC.

The chain combines TRBV30 with TRBJ1-4, with D tentatively TRBD1 (5 bases). The V gene lost 1 base and the J gene lost 12 bases, with 9 bases spanning the gap. Germline CDR1 is GTSNPN and CDR2 is SVGIG (reference sequence). This CDR3 region has 11 residues. CDR3 DNA sequence: TGTGCCTGGAGTGGGGGAGGGGAACTGTTTTTT. It codes for CAWSGGGELFF.

The J gene is TRBJ2-7, the V gene TRBV29-1; 12 bases are shared with TRBD2. V was pared by 7 bases and J by 4 bases, with 11 bases of the junction left unmatched. Germline V lookup: CDR1 SQVTM, CDR2 ANQGSEA. The CDR3 is made up of 15 amino acids. The CDR3 is CSAGPTSGSPYEQYF. DNA of the CDR3: TGCAGCGCAGGGCCGACTAGCGGGAGCCCGTACGAGCAGTACTTC.

The chain joins TRBV12-3 or TRBV12-4 to TRBJ2-2; 7 positions match TRBD1. The junction had 7 bases not matched to a gene; V was cut back by 8 bases and J by 1 base. CDR3 length: 15 amino acids. In nucleotides, the CDR3 is TGTGCCAGCGCGTCAGGGGGTTGGAACACCGGGGAGCTGTTTTTT. This encodes CASASGGWNTGELFF.